Presented here are 20 T cell receptor beta chains from one specimen sequenced in a study of T cell repertoires in cytomegalovirus infection. Their antigen targets remain unknown. TCRdb passed the reads through MiXCR, listing each CDR3 protein once. The table records 570,000 or so distinct CDR3 sequences, almost 40% of them present only once. Sequences were derived from cultured PBMCs, sampled from culture after CMV antigen stimulation. These receptors were taken from a human donor in good health (CMV status not recorded). Some clones in this sample may be carry-over from other donors' samples.

In its sample, this clonotype was seen a few times. The chain carries TRBV7-8 and TRBJ2-1; 13 bases agree with TRBD2. This CDR3 spans 14 amino acids. CDR1 is SGHVS and CDR2 is FQNEAQ in the germline V gene. V was pared by 10 bases and J by 9 bases, with 9 bases of the junction left unmatched. DNA of the CDR3: TGTGCCACCCGCCGACTAGCGGGAGGCAGTGAGCAGTTCTTC. This codes for CATRRLAGGSEQFF.

This clonotype was detected a few times. This chain connects TRBV20-1 to TRBJ2-3, with D possibly TRBD2 on 6 matching bases. Trimming removed 5 bases from V and 2 bases from J, with 11 bases in between. The CDR3 spans 13 residues. CDR1 and CDR2 from the germline V gene are DFQATT and SNEGSKA (reference sequence). CDR3 in DNA: TGCAGTGCTTCAAGACTAGACACAGATACGCAGTATTTT. Translating it yields CSASRLDTDTQYF.

This clonotype was picked up a small number of times. CDR3 sequence: CATSFRTGSHYGYTF. In DNA form, the CDR3 reads TGTGCCACCAGTTTCAGGACAGGTTCCCACTATGGCTACACCTTC. This sequence joins TRBV15 and TRBJ1-2; 7 nucleotides agree with TRBD1. The trim removed 6 bases at V and 3 bases at J, leaving 10 bases unmatched. CDR1 LNHNV and CDR2 YYDKDF come from the germline V gene (reference sequence). The CDR3 contains 15 residues.

This chain joins TRBV7-9 and TRBJ1-2; no clear D gene. This CDR3 contains 17 residues. V was trimmed by 4 bases and J by 5 bases, leaving 23 bases between them. CDR1 and CDR2 (germline): SEHNR, FQNEAQ (reference sequence). CDR3 sequence reads: CASSSPREQNSGYGYTF. CDR3 in DNA: TGTGCCAGCAGCTCGCCCCGGGAGCAAAATTCTGGATATGGCTACACCTTC. The whole variable domain, remainder taken from reference TRBV7-9 and TRBJ1-2, is DTGVSQNPRHKITKRGQNVTFRCDPISEHNRLYWYRQTLGQGPEFLTYFQNEAQLEKSRLLSDRFSAERPKGSFSTLEIQRTEQGDSAMYLCASSSPREQNSGYGYTFGSGTRLTVV.

This clonotype has just a few counts. This chain links TRBV2 with TRBJ2-5; no firm D call. V lost 8 bases to trimming and J lost 5 bases, with 15 bases between them. Germline V gene sequence: CDR1 SNHLY, CDR2 FYNNEI. The CDR3 extends over 13 amino acids. CDR3 residues: CASGVLGRETQYF. The DNA of the CDR3 is TGTGCCAGCGGGGTGTTGGGTAGGGAGACCCAGTACTTC. The whole variable domain, remainder taken from reference TRBV2 and TRBJ2-5, is EPEVTQTPSHQVTQMGQEVILRCVPISNHLYFYWYRQILGQKVEFLVSFYNNEISEKSEIFDDQFSVERPDGSNFTLKIRSTKLEDSAMYFCASGVLGRETQYFGPGTRLLVL.

This sequence joins TRBV28 and TRBJ2-1; 8 nucleotides line up with TRBD2. Germline assignment: CDR1 MDHEN and CDR2 SYDVKM. The ends lost 6 bases at V and 6 bases at J; junction bases unmatched: 7. This CDR3 has 14 amino acids. This chain's CDR3 is CASSLAGTRNEQFF. The CDR3 DNA is TGTGCCAGCAGCTTAGCGGGGACCCGCAATGAGCAGTTCTTC.

This clonotype turned up a few times. The genes are TRBV11-1 and TRBJ1-1; 11 nucleotides align to TRBD1. The CDR3 totals 15 residues. The V and J ends lost 4 bases and 6 bases, in that order; junction bases with no gene match: 7. Germline V gene sequence: CDR1 SGHAT, CDR2 FQDESV (reference sequence). The CDR3 protein is CASSYGTGGLSEAFF. The CDR3 coding sequence is TGTGCCAGCAGCTACGGGACAGGGGGGTTGTCTGAAGCTTTCTTT. Variable domain in full (rest from reference TRBV11-1 and TRBJ1-1): EAEVAQSPRYKITEKSQAVAFWCDPISGHATLYWYRQILGQGPELLVQFQDESVVDDSQLPKDRFSAERLKGVDSTLKIQPAELGDSAMYLCASSYGTGGLSEAFFGQGTRLTVV.

The chain carries TRBV6-1 and TRBJ2-3, with D tentatively TRBD1 (6 bases). In germline, CDR1 is MNHNS, CDR2 SASEGT. CDR3 size: 14 residues. The V end was cut by 3 bases, the J end by 4 bases, with 11 bases between. In DNA, the CDR3 is TGTGCCAGCAGTGATCCAGGGGTGCCAGATACGCAGTATTTT. Its protein is CASSDPGVPDTQYF.

The chain is built from TRBV5-4 and TRBJ2-1, with 10 bases aligning to TRBD2. Germline V CDR1 and CDR2: SGHNT, YYREEE (reference sequence). The CDR3 runs 15 residues. Trimming cost V 4 bases and J 9 bases; bases outside gene matches: 10. As DNA, the CDR3 is TGTGCCAGCAGCCCTTTGGTAGCGGGAGGTGGTGAGCAGTTCTTC. Protein sequence: CASSPLVAGGGEQFF.

This clonotype was found once. The rearrangement links TRBV10-3 to TRBJ1-1; D is unclear. The CDR3 loop spans 14 amino acids. Germline V lookup: CDR1 ENHRY, CDR2 SYGVKD. Deletions cut 2 bases from V and 0 bases from J, with 7 bases between. The chain's CDR3 is CAISEPGLNTEAFF. The CDR3, as DNA: TGTGCCATCAGTGAGCCCGGATTGAACACTGAAGCTTTCTTT.

The gene calls are TRBV11-2 and TRBJ2-3; 10 bases are a match to TRBD2. Germline trimming cut 0 bases from V and 7 bases from J; bases unmatched to any gene: 4. In germline, CDR1 is SGHAT, CDR2 FQNNGV. CDR3 length: 15 amino acids. The CDR3 DNA follows: TGTGCCAGCAGCTTAGAAGCAGCGGGGGGGAATACGCAGTATTTT. Protein: CASSLEAAGGNTQYF.

The chain combines TRBV11-3 with TRBJ1-1; D is perhaps TRBD1 (5 bases). CDR3 length: 16 amino acids. Trimming took 6 bases from V and 6 from J, leaving 23 bases between them. Germline V CDR1 and CDR2: SGHNT, YENEEA. CDR3 amino acids: CASRQDDPRRDPEAFF. CDR3 sequence (DNA): TGTGCCAGCAGGCAAGACGACCCCCGACGGGACCCTGAAGCTTTCTTT.

The chain links TRBV7-9 to TRBJ1-2, with 10 bases matching TRBD1. This CDR3 contains 15 residues. V shed 4 bases, J shed 3 bases, and the junction held 5 bases outside the gene matches. Germline V lookup: CDR1 SEHNR, CDR2 FQNEAQ (reference sequence). DNA for the CDR3: TGTGCCAGCAGCTCCCCGGGACAGGGGTACTATGGCTACACCTTC. Its protein product is CASSSPGQGYYGYTF.

This clonotype was observed a single time. The chain carries TRBV20-1 and TRBJ2-3; perhaps TRBD2 as D (5 bases). This CDR3 comprises 13 residues. Germline lookup yields CDR1 DFQATT and CDR2 SNEGSKA (reference sequence). V gave up 5 bases and J gave up 4 bases, with 13 bases separating them. The CDR3 protein is CSADLLVSDTQYF. CDR3 DNA: TGCAGTGCTGACCTACTAGTTTCAGATACGCAGTATTTT.

The J gene is TRBJ1-2, the V gene TRBV5-4, with a tentative D call TRBD1 (5 bases). CDR1 is SGHNT, CDR2 YYREEE, per germline (reference sequence). This CDR3 is 15 amino acids long. The germline V and J ends were trimmed by 3 bases and 4 bases, with 16 bases remaining between them. CDR3 coding DNA: TGTGCCAGCAGCTGGGGGACCGCTACCATCTATGGCTACACCTTC. Protein: CASSWGTATIYGYTF.

The CDR3 protein is CASKQLQRQGYGYTF. CDR3 bases: TGCGCCAGCAAACAATTGCAGCGGCAGGGCTATGGCTACACCTTC. J is TRBJ1-2 and V is TRBV4-1; D perhaps matches TRBD1 (5 bases). V was cut by 7 bases and J by 4 bases, with 19 bases left in between. Germline loops: CDR1 MGHRA, CDR2 YSYEKL. The CDR3 extends over 15 amino acids.

This clonotype is a singleton in its sample. The chain employs TRBV27 and TRBJ2-7, with D unresolved. The V gene's germline CDR1 is MNHEY and CDR2 SMNVEV (reference sequence). The V end was cut by 1 base, the J end by 7 bases, with 11 bases between. This CDR3 region has 13 residues. CDR3: CASSLWPSGEQYF. CDR3 DNA sequence: TGTGCCAGCAGTTTATGGCCATCCGGGGAGCAGTACTTC.

This clonotype was detected only a few times. V is TRBV2 and J is TRBJ2-5; D is perhaps TRBD2 (5 bases). The germline V gene encodes CDR1 SNHLY and CDR2 FYNNEI. V shed 7 bases and J shed 5 bases, with 14 bases lying between them. The CDR3 spans 13 residues. In nucleotides, the CDR3 is TGTGCCAGCAACCGAGGGCTCGAGGAGACCCAGTACTTC. It translates to CASNRGLEETQYF.

This clonotype has at least ten counts. V and J are TRBV7-2 and TRBJ1-2; no reliable D call. CDR3 size: 13 residues. Trimming pared 6 bases from V and 2 bases from J, leaving 10 bases between. Germline V lookup: CDR1 SGHTA, CDR2 FQGNSA. Written as DNA, the CDR3 is TGTGCCAGCAGTCCCCAGCCCAACTATGGCTACACCTTC. Amino acid sequence: CASSPQPNYGYTF.

This clonotype was observed a handful of times. This chain uses TRBV7-7 with TRBJ2-2, with D possibly being TRBD1 or TRBD2 (5 bases each). Germline CDR1 reads SSHAT; CDR2 reads FNYEAQ (reference sequence). V gave up 5 bases and J gave up 6 bases, with 19 bases separating them. CDR3 length: 16 residues. The CDR3 spells CASSTVRGVEAGELFF. DNA for the CDR3: TGTGCCAGCAGCACGGTTAGGGGCGTGGAGGCCGGGGAGCTGTTTTTT.